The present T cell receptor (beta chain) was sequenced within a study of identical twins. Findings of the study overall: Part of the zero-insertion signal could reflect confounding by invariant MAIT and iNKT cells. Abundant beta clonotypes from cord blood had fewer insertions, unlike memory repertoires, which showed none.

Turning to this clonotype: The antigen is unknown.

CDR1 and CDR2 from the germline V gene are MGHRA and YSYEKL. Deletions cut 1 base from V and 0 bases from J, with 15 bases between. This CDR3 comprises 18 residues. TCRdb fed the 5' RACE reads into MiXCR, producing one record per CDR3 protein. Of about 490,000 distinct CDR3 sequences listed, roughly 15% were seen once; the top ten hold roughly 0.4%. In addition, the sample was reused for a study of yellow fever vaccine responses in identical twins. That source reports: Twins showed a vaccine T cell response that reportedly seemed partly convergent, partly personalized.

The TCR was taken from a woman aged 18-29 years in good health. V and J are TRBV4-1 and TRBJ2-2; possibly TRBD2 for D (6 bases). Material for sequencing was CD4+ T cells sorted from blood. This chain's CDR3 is CASSQGELWGANTGELFF. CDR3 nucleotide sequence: TGCGCCAGCAGCCAAGGGGAATTATGGGGGGCGAACACCGGGGAGCTGTTTTTT.